These T cell receptor beta chains were read from a single sample in a study of T cell repertoires in cytomegalovirus infection. TCRdb fed the reads into MiXCR, producing one record per CDR3 protein. The sample carries fewer than 550,000 distinct CDR3 sequences, about 15% recorded once. Sequenced sample: CD8+ T cells from PBMCs. The receptors were gathered from a human donor in good health (CMV status not recorded). Some clones in this sample may be carry-over from other donors' samples. The conserved cysteine and the conserved F or W are not part of the CDR3 here. Clone sizes are given selectively: once, few, many, or a class where the clone is expanded.

v_call: TRBV5-5; j_call: TRBJ2-5; clone_size: .; cdr3_aa: ASSLVFARDRETQY
v_call: TRBV5-6; j_call: TRBJ1-2; clone_size: .; cdr3_aa: ASSSGTSNYGYT
v_call: TRBV2; j_call: TRBJ2-1; clone_size: few; cdr3_aa: ASSGGSMNEQF
v_call: TRBV7-8; j_call: TRBJ2-4; clone_size: many; cdr3_aa: ASSSPRGDLAKNIQY
v_call: TRBV19; j_call: TRBJ2-1; clone_size: .; cdr3_aa: ARDSRQFWDNEQF
v_call: TRBV15; j_call: TRBJ2-7; clone_size: few; cdr3_aa: ATSNAGLAHPYEQY
v_call: TRBV7-9; j_call: TRBJ1-3; clone_size: many; cdr3_aa: ASSFSPGRVDGNTIY
v_call: TRBV6-5; j_call: TRBJ2-7; clone_size: few; cdr3_aa: ASSLTSGSDEQY
v_call: TRBV29-1; j_call: TRBJ2-1; clone_size: .; cdr3_aa: SVETSGMYNEQF
v_call: TRBV7-6; j_call: TRBJ1-2; clone_size: many; cdr3_aa: ASSGGDRVSSGYT
v_call: TRBV7-8; j_call: TRBJ2-7; clone_size: many; cdr3_aa: ASSDPGQDSYEQY
v_call: TRBV9; j_call: TRBJ2-7; clone_size: few; cdr3_aa: ASSYRGSGDEQY
v_call: TRBV3-1; j_call: TRBJ2-1; clone_size: few; cdr3_aa: ASSQGQAAKYNEQF
v_call: TRBV4-1; j_call: TRBJ1-5; clone_size: many; cdr3_aa: ASSQAGPSNQPQH
v_call: TRBV27; j_call: TRBJ2-1; clone_size: few; cdr3_aa: ASSRVHNEQF
v_call: TRBV6-5; j_call: TRBJ2-2; clone_size: once; cdr3_aa: ASTPLAGANTGELF